This paragraph covers one T cell receptor (beta chain) sequence. Its specificity is unknown. Profiling relied on immunoSEQ multiplex PCR, and the TCRdb table lists in-frame clones only, not all of them. This sample yields over 10,000 clones, of which around 88% are seen a single time; around 20% belongs to the top ten. The sample originates from a study of T cells in localized non-small cell lung cancer. Broader study findings: Longer overall survival was seen with higher T cell density measured in blood.

This CDR3 has 13 amino acids. The V gene lost 5 bases and the J gene lost 1 base, with 9 bases spanning the gap. CDR1 and CDR2 (germline): SGHRS, YFSETQ. The chain is built from TRBV5-1 and TRBJ2-5; D not certain. The sample consisted of peripheral blood, taken before any cancer treatment. The sequence was collected from a male donor aged 60 or older with stage I lung adenocarcinoma. CDR3: CASRYGTQETQYF. The CDR3, as DNA: TGCGCCAGCAGATATGGCACCCAAGAGACCCAGTACTTC.